Given below is one T cell receptor (beta chain) in context. This sample stems from a study of control samples from healthy donors and cancer patients. Trimming pared 8 bases from V and 4 bases from J, leaving 11 bases between. The CDR3 is made up of 12 amino acids. The germline CDR1 and CDR2 sequences are SNHLY and FYNNEI. Generated by immunoSEQ multiplex PCR, the TCRdb table keeps only in-frame clones and is missing some. This sample has tens of thousands of clones, with 65% to 80% found just once. The chain carries TRBV2 and TRBJ1-1, with unresolved D. The TCR originated in a male donor with melanoma. The sequenced material came from formalin-fixed, paraffin-embedded tissue. The CDR3 sequence is CASHGGGTEAFF. CDR3 nucleotide sequence: TGTGCCAGCCACGGAGGAGGCACTGAAGCTTTCTTT.